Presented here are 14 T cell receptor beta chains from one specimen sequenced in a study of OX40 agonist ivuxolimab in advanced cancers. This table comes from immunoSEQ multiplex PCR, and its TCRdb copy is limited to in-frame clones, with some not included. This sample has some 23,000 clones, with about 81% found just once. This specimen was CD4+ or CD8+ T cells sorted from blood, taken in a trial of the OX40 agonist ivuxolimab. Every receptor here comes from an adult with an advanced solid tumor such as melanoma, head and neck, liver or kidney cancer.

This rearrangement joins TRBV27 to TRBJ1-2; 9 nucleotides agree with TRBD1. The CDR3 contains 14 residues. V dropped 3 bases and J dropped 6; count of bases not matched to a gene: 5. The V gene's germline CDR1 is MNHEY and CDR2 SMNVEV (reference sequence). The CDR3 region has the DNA TGTGCCAGCAGTTTCCGGGACAGGGCAGATGGCTACACCTTC. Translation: CASSFRDRADGYTF.

DNA of the CDR3: TGTGCCAGCAGCGACCTTCCGGGACTAGCACCCGACGAGCAGTACTTC. Protein sequence: CASSDLPGLAPDEQYF. This chain joins TRBV7-3 and TRBJ2-7; TRBD2 matches 9 bases. CDR1 is SGHTA, CDR2 FQGTGA, per germline. With 5 bases clipped from V and 5 bases from J, the junction kept 13 bases outside the gene matches. This CDR3 spans 16 amino acids. Filled out from reference TRBV7-3 and TRBJ2-7, the complete variable domain reads GAGVSQTPSNKVTEKGKYVELRCDPISGHTALYWYRQSLGQGPEFLIYFQGTGAADDSGLPNDRFFAVRPEGSVSTLKIQRTERGDSAVYLCASSDLPGLAPDEQYFGPGTRLTVT.

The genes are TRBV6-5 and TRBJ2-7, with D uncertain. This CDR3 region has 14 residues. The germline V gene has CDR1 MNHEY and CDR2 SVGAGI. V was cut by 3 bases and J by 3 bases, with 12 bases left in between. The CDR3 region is CASSYSPHNYEQYF. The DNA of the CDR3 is TGTGCCAGCAGTTATTCACCCCACAACTACGAGCAGTACTTC.

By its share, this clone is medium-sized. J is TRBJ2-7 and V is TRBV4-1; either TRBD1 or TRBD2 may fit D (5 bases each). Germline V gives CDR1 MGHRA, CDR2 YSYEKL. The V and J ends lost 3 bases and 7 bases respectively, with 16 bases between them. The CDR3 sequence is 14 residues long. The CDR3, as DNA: TGCGCCAGCAGCCATGGGACGTACCAGAGGGAGCAGTACTTC. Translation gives CASSHGTYQREQYF.

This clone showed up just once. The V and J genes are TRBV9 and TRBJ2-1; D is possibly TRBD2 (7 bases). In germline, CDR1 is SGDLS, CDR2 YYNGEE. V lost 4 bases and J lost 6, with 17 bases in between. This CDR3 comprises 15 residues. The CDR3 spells CASSLPLGGVNEQFF. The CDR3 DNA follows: TGTGCCAGCAGCCTCCCCTTAGGGGGGGTCAATGAGCAGTTCTTC. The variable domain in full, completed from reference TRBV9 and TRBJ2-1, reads DSGVTQTPKHLITATGQRVTLRCSPRSGDLSVYWYQQSLDQGLQFLIQYYNGEERAKGNILERFSAQQFPDLHSELNLSSLELGDSALYFCASSLPLGGVNEQFFGPGTRLTVL.

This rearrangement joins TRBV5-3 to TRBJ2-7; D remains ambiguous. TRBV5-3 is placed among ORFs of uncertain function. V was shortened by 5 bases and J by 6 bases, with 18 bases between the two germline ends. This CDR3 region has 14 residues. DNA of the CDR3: TGTGCCAGAAGGATAATTGGGCTTACGGGCGAGCAGTACTTC. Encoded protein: CARRIIGLTGEQYF.

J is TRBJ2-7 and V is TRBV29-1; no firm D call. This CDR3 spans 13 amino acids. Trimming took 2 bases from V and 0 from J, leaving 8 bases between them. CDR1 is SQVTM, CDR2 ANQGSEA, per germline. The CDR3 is CSVEQESSYEQYF. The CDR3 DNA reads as TGCAGCGTTGAACAGGAGAGCTCCTACGAGCAGTACTTC.

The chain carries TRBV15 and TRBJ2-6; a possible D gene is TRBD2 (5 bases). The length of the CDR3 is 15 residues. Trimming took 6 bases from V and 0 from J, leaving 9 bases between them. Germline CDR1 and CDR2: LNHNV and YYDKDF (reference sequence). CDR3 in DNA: TGTGCCACCAGGGAGGATTACTCTGGGGCCAACGTCCTGACTTTC. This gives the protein CATREDYSGANVLTF.

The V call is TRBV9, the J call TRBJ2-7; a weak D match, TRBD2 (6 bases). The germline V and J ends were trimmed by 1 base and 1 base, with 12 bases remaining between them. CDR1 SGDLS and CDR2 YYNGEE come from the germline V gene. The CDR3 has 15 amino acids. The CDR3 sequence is CASSVSGGESYEQYF. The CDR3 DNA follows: TGTGCCAGCAGCGTATCGGGCGGGGAGTCCTACGAGCAGTACTTC.

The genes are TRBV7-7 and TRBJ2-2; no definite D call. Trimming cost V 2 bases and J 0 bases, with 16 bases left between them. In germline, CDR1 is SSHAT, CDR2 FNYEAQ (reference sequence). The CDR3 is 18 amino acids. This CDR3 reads CASSLILTTPTNTGELFF. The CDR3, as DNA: TGTGCCAGCAGCTTAATCTTGACAACCCCTACGAACACCGGGGAGCTGTTTTTT.

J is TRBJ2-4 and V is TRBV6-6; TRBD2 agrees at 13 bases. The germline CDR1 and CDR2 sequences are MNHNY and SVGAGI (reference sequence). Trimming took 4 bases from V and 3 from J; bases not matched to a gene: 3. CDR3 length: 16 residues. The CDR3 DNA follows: TGTGCCAGCAGTTGGACTAGCGGGAGTCTCAAAAACATTCAGTACTTC. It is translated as CASSWTSGSLKNIQYF.

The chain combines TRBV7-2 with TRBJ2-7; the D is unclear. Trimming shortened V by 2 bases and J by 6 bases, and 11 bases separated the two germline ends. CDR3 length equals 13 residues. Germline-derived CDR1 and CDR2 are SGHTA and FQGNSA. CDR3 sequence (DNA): TGTGCCAGCAGCTTAAGCGTGACCGGCGAGCAGTACTTC. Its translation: CASSLSVTGEQYF.

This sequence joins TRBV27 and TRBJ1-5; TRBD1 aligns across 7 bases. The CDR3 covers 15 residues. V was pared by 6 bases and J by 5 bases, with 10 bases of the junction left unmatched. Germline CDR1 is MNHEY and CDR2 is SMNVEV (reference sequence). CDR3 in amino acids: CASSPGQALYQPQHF. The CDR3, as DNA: TGTGCCAGCAGCCCAGGACAGGCCCTTTATCAGCCCCAGCATTTT.

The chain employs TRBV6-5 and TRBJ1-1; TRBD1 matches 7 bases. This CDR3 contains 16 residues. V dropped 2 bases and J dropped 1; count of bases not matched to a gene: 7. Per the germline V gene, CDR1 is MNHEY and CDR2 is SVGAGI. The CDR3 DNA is TGTGCCAGCAGTTACATAGGGGGCTACCCGAACACTGAAGCTTTCTTT. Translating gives CASSYIGGYPNTEAFF.